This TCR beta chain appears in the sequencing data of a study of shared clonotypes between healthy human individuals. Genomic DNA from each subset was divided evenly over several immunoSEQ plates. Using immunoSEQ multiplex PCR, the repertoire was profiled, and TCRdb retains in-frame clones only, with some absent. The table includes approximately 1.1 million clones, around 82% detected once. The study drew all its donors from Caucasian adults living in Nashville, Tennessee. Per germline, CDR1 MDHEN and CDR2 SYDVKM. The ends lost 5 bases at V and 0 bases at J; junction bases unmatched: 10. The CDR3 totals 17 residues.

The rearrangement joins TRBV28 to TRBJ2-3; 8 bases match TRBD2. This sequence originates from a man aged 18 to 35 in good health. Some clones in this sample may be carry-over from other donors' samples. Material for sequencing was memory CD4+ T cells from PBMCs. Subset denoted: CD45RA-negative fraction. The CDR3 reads CASSRLAYYTSTDTQYF. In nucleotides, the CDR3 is TGTGCCAGCAGTAGACTAGCGTACTATACTAGCACAGATACGCAGTATTTT. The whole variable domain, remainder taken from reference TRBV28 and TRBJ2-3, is DVKVTQSSRYLVKRTGEKVFLECVQDMDHENMFWYRQDPGLGLRLIYFSYDVKMKEKGDIPEGYSVSREKKERFSLILESASTNQTSMYLCASSRLAYYTSTDTQYFGPGTRLTVL.